The 17 T cell receptor beta chains reported below all come from one sample, sequenced in a study of T cell responses to AZD1222 COVID-19 vaccine. Repertoires were generated with immunoSEQ multiplex PCR, while TCRdb's copy carries only in-frame clones and drops some. This table has some 99,000 clones, 90% to 95% appearing once. The sample consisted of peripheral blood, taken on day 0 of AZD1222 vaccination. The source is an adult in good health.

In this sample, this clone turned up a few times. The V and J genes are TRBV11-1 and TRBJ1-2, with 7 positions matching TRBD1. The J segment lost 5 bases and the V segment lost 2 bases, leaving 5 bases of the junction unmatched. The CDR3 spans 14 residues. CDR1 is SGHAT, CDR2 FQDESV, per germline (reference sequence). The CDR3 DNA reads TGTGCCAGCAGCTTAAGGGGACAGACTTATGGCTACACCTTC. The encoded protein is CASSLRGQTYGYTF.

The genes are TRBV4-1 and TRBJ1-4; D call uncertain. The V end was cut by 4 bases, the J end by 8 bases, with 17 bases between. The CDR3 is 15 residues long. In germline, CDR1 is MGHRA, CDR2 YSYEKL. CDR3 sequence (DNA): TGCGCCAGCAGCCTTTCTGGCCTAGATTGGGAAAAACTGTTTTTT. As protein: CASSLSGLDWEKLFF.

This rearrangement joins TRBV15 to TRBJ1-5; D gene uncertain. The germline V and J ends were trimmed by 0 bases and 3 bases, with 3 bases remaining between them. The CDR3 spans 13 residues. Per the germline V gene, CDR1 is LNHNV and CDR2 is YYDKDF (reference sequence). In nucleotides, the CDR3 is TGTGCCACCAGCAGAGATCACAATCAGCCCCAGCATTTT. Protein sequence: CATSRDHNQPQHF.

V gene TRBV28 combines with J gene TRBJ2-1, with D perhaps matching TRBD2 (7 bases). The germline gives CDR1 MDHEN, CDR2 SYDVKM. Trimming removed 8 bases at V and 2 bases at J, with 10 bases between. The CDR3 has 13 residues. This CDR3 is CASRGGAYNEQFF. CDR3 nucleotide sequence: TGTGCCAGCCGAGGGGGGGCCTACAATGAGCAGTTCTTC.

V is TRBV14 and J is TRBJ2-5; tentatively, D is TRBD1 (6 bases). CDR1 is SGHDN and CDR2 is FVKESK in the germline V gene. V lost 1 base and J lost 4, with 19 bases in between. CDR3 size: 17 residues. The CDR3 nucleotides are TGTGCCAGCAGCCAAGCGGGCAGGGGTGGGTGGACAGAGACCCAGTACTTC. It yields the protein CASSQAGRGGWTETQYF.

V gene TRBV12-3 or TRBV12-4 combines with J gene TRBJ1-1, with 7 bases aligning to TRBD1. This CDR3 contains 13 residues. The V segment lost 5 bases and the J segment 1 base; nucleotides outside the gene matches: 1. The CDR3 bases are TGTGCCAGCAGTGGACAGGCGAACACTGAAGCTTTCTTT. Its translation: CASSGQANTEAFF.

The chain is built from TRBV7-6 and TRBJ1-4; tentatively, D is TRBD1 (6 bases). Germline V gene data show CDR1 as SGHVS and CDR2 as FNYEAQ. The germline V and J ends were trimmed by 4 bases and 0 bases, with 9 bases remaining between them. The CDR3 runs to 15 residues. In DNA, the CDR3 is TGTGCCAGCAGCTCGACAGGCCCAACTAATGAAAAACTGTTTTTT. It translates to CASSSTGPTNEKLFF. Drawing the rest from reference TRBV7-6 and TRBJ1-4, the complete variable domain is GAGVSQSPRYKVTKRGQDVALRCDPISGHVSLYWYRQALGQGPEFLTYFNYEAQQDKSGLPNDRFSAERPEGSISTLTIQRTEQRDSAMYRCASSSTGPTNEKLFFGSGTQLSVL.

The chain uses TRBV19 and TRBJ1-4, with D perhaps matching TRBD1 (5 bases). The CDR3 loop spans 13 amino acids. V lost 7 bases and J 13 bases, leaving 19 bases between the germline ends. Germline CDR1 and CDR2: LNHDA and SQIVND (reference sequence). CDR3: CASTRDSFGGLFF. DNA for the CDR3: TGTGCCAGTACCCGGGACTCCTTCGGTGGACTGTTTTTT.

The V gene is TRBV19, the J gene TRBJ1-3; D unclear. V was pared by 9 bases and J by 0 bases, with 15 bases between. This CDR3 contains 15 residues. Germline loops: CDR1 LNHDA, CDR2 SQIVND (reference sequence). The CDR3 loop is CASEAPVRSGNTIYF. The CDR3, as DNA: TGTGCCAGCGAAGCCCCAGTCCGCTCTGGAAACACCATATATTTT.

The chain recombines TRBV2 with TRBJ1-6; D is ambiguous. V dropped 7 bases and J dropped 8 bases, with 9 bases sitting between them. Germline values: CDR1 SNHLY, CDR2 FYNNEI. The CDR3 is 12 amino acids. CDR3 bases: TGTGCCAGCAAAGGAGGCGATTCACCCCTCCACTTT. Translation gives CASKGGDSPLHF. The whole variable domain, remainder taken from reference TRBV2 and TRBJ1-6, is EPEVTQTPSHQVTQMGQEVILRCVPISNHLYFYWYRQILGQKVEFLVSFYNNEISEKSEIFDDQFSVERPDGSNFTLKIRSTKLEDSAMYFCASKGGDSPLHFGNGTRLTVT.

The table lists this clone with a count of one. The chain is built from TRBV7-9 and TRBJ2-7, with D unresolved. Germline V CDR1 and CDR2: SEHNR, FQNEAQ (reference sequence). The CDR3 covers 15 residues. Trimming removed 1 base from V and 3 bases from J, with 13 bases in between. The CDR3 region is CASSLGETWDYEQYF. The CDR3 nucleotides read TGTGCCAGCAGCTTAGGCGAGACCTGGGACTACGAGCAGTACTTC.

Worth noting for this clone: Different DNA sequences within this sample yield the same CDR3. The J gene is TRBJ2-7, the V gene TRBV7-2, with 8 bases identical to TRBD2. The germline CDR1 and CDR2 sequences are SGHTA and FQGNSA. This CDR3 region has 16 residues. J was trimmed by 6 bases and V by 2 bases; bases with no gene match: 12. The CDR3 DNA follows: TGTGCCAGCAGCTTACATGGCAGCGGGAGCACCTCCGAGCAGTACTTC. It specifies CASSLHGSGSTSEQYF.

The V and J genes are TRBV6-5 and TRBJ1-2; D remains ambiguous. The CDR3 is 15 residues long. V dropped 4 bases and J dropped 0 bases, with 12 bases sitting between them. Germline V gene sequence: CDR1 MNHEY, CDR2 SVGAGI. The CDR3 region is CASSLDRHPNYGYTF. CDR3 nucleotide sequence: TGTGCCAGCAGTTTAGACCGCCACCCTAACTATGGCTACACCTTC.

This chain connects TRBV6-2 or TRBV6-3 to TRBJ1-2; 9 bases match TRBD1. Germline CDR1 MNHEY, CDR2 SVGEGT. The CDR3 runs 13 residues. J lost 11 bases, V lost 6 bases, and 10 bases had no gene match. In DNA, the CDR3 is TGTGCCAGCAGCGGAGGGACAGGGTTCTTTTACACCTTC. Its translation: CASSGGTGFFYTF.

The chain is built from TRBV10-3 and TRBJ1-5; 10 nucleotides align to TRBD1. The CDR3 consists of 15 residues. Per germline, CDR1 ENHRY and CDR2 SYGVKD. The J segment lost 4 bases and the V segment lost 7 bases, leaving 7 bases of the junction unmatched. In DNA form, the CDR3 reads TGTGCCATCATTCGGGACAGGGGAAGGAATCAGCCCCAGCATTTT. This translates into CAIIRDRGRNQPQHF.

J is TRBJ1-3 and V is TRBV30, with a tentative D call TRBD1 (6 bases). The CDR3 consists of 17 residues. The germline V gene has CDR1 GTSNPN and CDR2 SVGIG (reference sequence). V was pared by 5 bases and J by 0 bases, with 20 bases between. CDR3 nucleotides: TGTGCCTGGGACAGGAACTCTTACTTCAACTCTGGAAACACCATATATTTT. Its translation: CAWDRNSYFNSGNTIYF.

The rearrangement links TRBV9 to TRBJ1-5; 7 bases match TRBD1. The germline V gene encodes CDR1 SGDLS and CDR2 YYNGEE. The CDR3 runs to 16 residues. V was pared by 3 bases and J by 7 bases, with 13 bases of the junction left unmatched. CDR3 sequence reads: CASSARPGTERQPQHF. The DNA of the CDR3 is TGTGCCAGCAGCGCACGACCCGGGACAGAGAGGCAGCCCCAGCATTTT.